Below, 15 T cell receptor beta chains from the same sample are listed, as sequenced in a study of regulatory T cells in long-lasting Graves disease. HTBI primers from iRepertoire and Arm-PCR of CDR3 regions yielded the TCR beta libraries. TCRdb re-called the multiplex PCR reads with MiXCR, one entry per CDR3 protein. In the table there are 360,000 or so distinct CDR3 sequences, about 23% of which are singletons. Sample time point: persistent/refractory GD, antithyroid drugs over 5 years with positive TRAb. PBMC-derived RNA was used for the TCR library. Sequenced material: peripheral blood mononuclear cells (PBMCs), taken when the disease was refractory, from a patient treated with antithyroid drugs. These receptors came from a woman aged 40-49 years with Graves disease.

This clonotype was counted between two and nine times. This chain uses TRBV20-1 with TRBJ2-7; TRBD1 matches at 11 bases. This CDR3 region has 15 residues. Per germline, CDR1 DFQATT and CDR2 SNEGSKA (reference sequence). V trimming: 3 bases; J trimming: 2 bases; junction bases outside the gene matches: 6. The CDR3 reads CSASFPGQGAYEQYF. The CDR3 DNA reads TGCAGTGCTAGTTTCCCGGGACAGGGGGCCTACGAGCAGTACTTC.

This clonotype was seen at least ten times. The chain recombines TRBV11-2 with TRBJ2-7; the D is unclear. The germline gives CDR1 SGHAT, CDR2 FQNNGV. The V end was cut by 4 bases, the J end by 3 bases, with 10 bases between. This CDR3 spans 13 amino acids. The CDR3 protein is CASSYDPFYEQYF. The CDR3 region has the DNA TGTGCCAGCAGCTACGACCCCTTCTACGAGCAGTACTTC.

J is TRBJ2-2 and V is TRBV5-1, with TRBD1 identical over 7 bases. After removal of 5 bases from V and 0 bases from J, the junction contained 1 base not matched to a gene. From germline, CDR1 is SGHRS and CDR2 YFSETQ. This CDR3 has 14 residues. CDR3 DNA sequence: TGCGCCAGCAGGGGACAGACGAACACCGGGGAGCTGTTTTTT. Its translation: CASRGQTNTGELFF.

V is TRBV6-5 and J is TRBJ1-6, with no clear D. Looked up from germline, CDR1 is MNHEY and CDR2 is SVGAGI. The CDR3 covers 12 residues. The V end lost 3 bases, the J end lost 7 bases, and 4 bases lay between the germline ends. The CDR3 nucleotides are TGTGCCAGCAGTTATGAAAATTCACCCCTCCACTTT. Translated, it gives CASSYENSPLHF.

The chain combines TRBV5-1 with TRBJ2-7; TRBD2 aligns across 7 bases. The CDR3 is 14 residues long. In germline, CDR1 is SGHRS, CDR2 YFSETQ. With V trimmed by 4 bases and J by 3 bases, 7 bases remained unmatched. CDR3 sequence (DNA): TGCGCCAGCAGCCCGGGGACTACCAACTACGAGCAGTACTTC. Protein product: CASSPGTTNYEQYF.

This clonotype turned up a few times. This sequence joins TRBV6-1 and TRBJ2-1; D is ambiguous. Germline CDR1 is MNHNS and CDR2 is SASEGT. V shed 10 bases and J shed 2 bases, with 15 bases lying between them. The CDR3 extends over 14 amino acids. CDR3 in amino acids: CATNEDLTYNEQFF. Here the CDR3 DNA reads TGTGCCACAAACGAGGATTTAACCTACAATGAGCAGTTCTTC.

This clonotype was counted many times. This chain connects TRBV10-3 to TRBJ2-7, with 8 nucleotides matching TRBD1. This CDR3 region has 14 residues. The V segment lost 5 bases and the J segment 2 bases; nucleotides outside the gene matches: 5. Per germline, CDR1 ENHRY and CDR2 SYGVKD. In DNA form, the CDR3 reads TGTGCCATCAGTTGGACAGGGCTCACCTACGAGCAGTACTTC. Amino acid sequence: CAISWTGLTYEQYF.

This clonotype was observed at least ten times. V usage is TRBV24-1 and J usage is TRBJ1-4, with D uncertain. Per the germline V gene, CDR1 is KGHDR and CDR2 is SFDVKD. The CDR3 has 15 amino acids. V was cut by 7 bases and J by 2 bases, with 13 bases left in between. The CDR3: CATSPGRGTNEKLFF. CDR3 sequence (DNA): TGTGCCACCAGCCCGGGGAGAGGTACTAATGAAAAACTGTTTTTT.

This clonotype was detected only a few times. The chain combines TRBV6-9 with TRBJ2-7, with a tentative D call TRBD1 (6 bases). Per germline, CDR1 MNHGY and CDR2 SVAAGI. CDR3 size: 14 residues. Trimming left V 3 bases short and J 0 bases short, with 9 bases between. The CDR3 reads CASSYQGSSYEQYF. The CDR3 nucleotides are TGTGCCAGCAGTTACCAGGGGAGCTCCTACGAGCAGTACTTC.

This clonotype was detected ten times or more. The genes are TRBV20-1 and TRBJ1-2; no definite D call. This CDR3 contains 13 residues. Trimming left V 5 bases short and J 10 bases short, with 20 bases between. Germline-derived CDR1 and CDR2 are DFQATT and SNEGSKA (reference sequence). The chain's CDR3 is CSAAPRRINAYTF. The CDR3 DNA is TGCAGTGCTGCACCCCGGAGAATAAACGCCTACACCTTC.

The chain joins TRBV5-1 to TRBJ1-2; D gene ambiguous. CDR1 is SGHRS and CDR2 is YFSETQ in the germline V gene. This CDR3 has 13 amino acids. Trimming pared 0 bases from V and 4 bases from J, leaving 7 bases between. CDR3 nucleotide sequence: TGCGCCAGCAGCTTGGCTTCCTTCTATGGCTACACCTTC. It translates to CASSLASFYGYTF.

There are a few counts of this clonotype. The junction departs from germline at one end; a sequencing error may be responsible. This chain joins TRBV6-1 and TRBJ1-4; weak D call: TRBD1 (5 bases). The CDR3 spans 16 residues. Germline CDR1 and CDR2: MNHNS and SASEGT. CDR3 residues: CASREAGPATNEKLFF. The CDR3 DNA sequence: TGTGCCAGCAGGGAAGCAGGGCCTGCAACTAATGAAAAACTGTTTTTT.

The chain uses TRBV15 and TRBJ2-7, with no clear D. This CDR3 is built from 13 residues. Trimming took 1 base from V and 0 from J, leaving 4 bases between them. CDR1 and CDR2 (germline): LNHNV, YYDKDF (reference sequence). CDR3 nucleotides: TGTGCCACCAGCAGAGTAAGCTCCTACGAGCAGTACTTC. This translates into CATSRVSSYEQYF. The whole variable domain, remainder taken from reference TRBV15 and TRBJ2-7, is DAMVIQNPRYQVTQFGKPVTLSCSQTLNHNVMYWYQQKSSQAPKLLFHYYDKDFNNEADTPDNFQSRRPNTSFCFLDIRSPGLGDTAMYLCATSRVSSYEQYFGPGTRLTVT.

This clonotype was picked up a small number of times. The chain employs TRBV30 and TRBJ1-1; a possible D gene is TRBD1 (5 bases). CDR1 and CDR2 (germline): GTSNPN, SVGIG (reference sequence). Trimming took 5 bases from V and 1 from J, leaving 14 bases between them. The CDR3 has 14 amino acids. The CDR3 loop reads CAWGKRGTNTEAFF. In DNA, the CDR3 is TGTGCCTGGGGTAAACGGGGGACGAACACTGAAGCTTTCTTT.

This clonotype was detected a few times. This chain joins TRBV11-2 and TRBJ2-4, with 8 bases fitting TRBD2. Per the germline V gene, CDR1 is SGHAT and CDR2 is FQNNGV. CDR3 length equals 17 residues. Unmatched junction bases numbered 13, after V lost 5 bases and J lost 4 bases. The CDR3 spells CASSRGGFGLVKNIQYF. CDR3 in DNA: TGTGCCAGCAGCCGGGGGGGCTTTGGGCTAGTTAAAAACATTCAGTACTTC.